This entry lists 30 T cell receptor beta chains sequenced from one sample in a study of blood T cells in healthy people across ages. Primers used in a second PCR of roughly 7 to 11 cycles were a sample-barcoded 5' primer and a J-beta primer mix. TCRdb re-derived calls from the 5' RACE reads in MiXCR, one entry per CDR3 protein. The table records 890,000 or so distinct CDR3 sequences, about 59% of them present only once. Sequencing was performed on blood. The source is a man under 40 in good health.

The chain joins TRBV20-1 to TRBJ2-5; D may be TRBD2 (6 bases). Germline CDR1 reads DFQATT; CDR2 reads SNEGSKA (reference sequence). V was pared by 6 bases and J by 6 bases, with 14 bases between. CDR3 length: 12 residues. In DNA, the CDR3 is TGCAGTGCCCCGCCGGGGAGGCAGACCCAGTACTTC. This translates into CSAPPGRQTQYF.

V is TRBV5-6 and J is TRBJ1-6; tentative D call: TRBD1 (5 bases). Germline assignment: CDR1 SGHDT and CDR2 YYEEEE. The CDR3 sequence is 15 residues long. Trimming took 1 base from V and 3 from J, leaving 8 bases between them. CDR3 loop: CASSLRDGYNSPLHF. The DNA of the CDR3 is TGTGCCAGCAGCTTGCGGGACGGCTATAATTCACCCCTCCACTTT.

This clonotype was seen more than once but under ten times. The rearrangement links TRBV9 to TRBJ2-7; no clear D gene. Germline V gene lookup returns CDR1 SGDLS and CDR2 YYNGEE. The CDR3 has 13 residues. Trimming took off 5 bases at V and 0 bases at J, with 9 bases between the two ends. In DNA, the CDR3 is TGTGCCAGCAGTGTCGGCCCCTCCTACGAGCAGTACTTC. This gives the protein CASSVGPSYEQYF. Variable domain in full (rest from reference TRBV9 and TRBJ2-7): DSGVTQTPKHLITATGQRVTLRCSPRSGDLSVYWYQQSLDQGLQFLIQYYNGEERAKGNILERFSAQQFPDLHSELNLSSLELGDSALYFCASSVGPSYEQYFGPGTRLTVT.

The CDR3 coding sequence is TGCGCCAGCAGCCAAGAAGACGGACTAGCGGGGGGCCCCAGCTCCTACAATGAGCAGTTCTTC. Residues: CASSQEDGLAGGPSSYNEQFF. The genes are TRBV4-3 and TRBJ2-1, with 14 bases lining up with TRBD2. The CDR3 length is 21 residues. Germline V CDR1 and CDR2: LGHNA, YSLEER. The J segment lost 0 bases and the V segment lost 0 bases, leaving 10 bases of the junction unmatched.

This clonotype was counted between two and nine times. V and J are TRBV12-3 or TRBV12-4 and TRBJ2-1, with D possibly called TRBD1 or TRBD2 (5 bases each). CDR3 length equals 15 residues. Trimming cost V 3 bases and J 3 bases, with 12 bases left between them. The chain's CDR3 is CASSLGTVNYNEQFF. The CDR3 nucleotides are TGTGCCAGCAGTTTGGGGACGGTGAACTACAATGAGCAGTTCTTC.

This clonotype was counted a few times. The chain joins TRBV2 to TRBJ2-1; 9 bases align to TRBD2. Germline V gene data show CDR1 as SNHLY and CDR2 as FYNNEI. The CDR3 sequence is 17 residues long. J lost 4 bases, V lost 3 bases, and 10 bases had no gene match. The CDR3 region has the DNA TGTGCCAGCAGTGAGATGGTGGCGGGGGGGTATTACAATGAGCAGTTCTTC. It specifies CASSEMVAGGYYNEQFF.

The rearrangement uses TRBV9 and TRBJ2-1; D gene ambiguous. Germline CDR1 reads SGDLS; CDR2 reads YYNGEE. The CDR3 is 14 residues long. V was cut by 0 bases and J by 7 bases, with 11 bases left in between. CDR3 region: CASSVGGALNEQFF. The CDR3 nucleotides are TGTGCCAGCAGCGTAGGTGGCGCTTTGAATGAGCAGTTCTTC.

The J gene is TRBJ2-1, the V gene TRBV6-6, with D hard to call. The DNA end favors TRBJ2-7, so the J call may be wrong. The CDR3 loop spans 13 amino acids. Germline V gene lookup returns CDR1 MNHNY and CDR2 SVGAGI (reference sequence). In DNA, the CDR3 is TGTGCCAGCAGCCGAAGCCTTTACAATGAGCAGTACTTC. Amino acids: CASSRSLYNEQYF.

CDR3 sequence: CSVEDLAGDHEQYF. The CDR3 region has the DNA TGCAGCGTTGAAGATCTAGCAGGGGATCACGAGCAGTACTTC. J is TRBJ2-4 and V is TRBV29-1; tentative D call: TRBD1 (6 bases). The J call may not be correct, given that the DNA end is closer to TRBJ2-7. The CDR3 covers 14 residues. Germline CDR1 reads SQVTM; CDR2 reads ANQGSEA.

V gene TRBV25-1 combines with J gene TRBJ2-5; D gene unclear. Trimming removed 6 bases at V and 5 bases at J, with 13 bases between. From germline, CDR1 is MGHDK and CDR2 SYGVNS. The CDR3 consists of 13 residues. CDR3 in amino acids: CASSGPYGETQYF. CDR3 DNA: TGTGCCAGCAGCGGGCCATATGGGGAGACCCAGTACTTC.

The rearrangement links TRBV11-2 to TRBJ1-2; D unclear. Germline V gene lookup returns CDR1 SGHAT and CDR2 FQNNGV. Trimming left V 5 bases short and J 8 bases short, with 18 bases between. CDR3 length: 14 amino acids. CDR3 sequence (DNA): TGTGCCAGCAGCCGGTCGGGTCCGGTAGAGGGCTACACCTTC. It translates to CASSRSGPVEGYTF.

The chain recombines TRBV5-6 with TRBJ1-5, with D tentatively TRBD1 (6 bases). Trimming took off 1 base at V and 2 bases at J, with 13 bases between the two ends. Germline-derived CDR1 and CDR2 are SGHDT and YYEEEE. CDR3 length: 16 amino acids. CDR3 amino acids: CASSLNREERNQPQHF. For the CDR3, the DNA is TGTGCCAGCAGCTTGAACAGGGAGGAACGCAATCAGCCCCAGCATTTT.

This chain links TRBV4-3 with TRBJ2-5; 8 bases match TRBD2. With the DNA end fitting TRBJ2-7 better, the J assignment may be wrong. There are 17 residues in the CDR3. Germline-derived CDR1 and CDR2 are LGHNA and YSLEER. The DNA for the CDR3 is TGCGCCAGCAGCCAAGATCCACCCGGGGGGGTAAGGAGCGAGCAGTACTTC. Amino acids: CASSQDPPGGVRSEQYF.

V usage is TRBV5-5 and J usage is TRBJ2-7; tentative D call: TRBD1 (5 bases). The CDR3 totals 15 residues. Trimming removed 4 bases from V and 0 bases from J, with 14 bases in between. Germline assignment: CDR1 SGHKS and CDR2 YYEKEE (reference sequence). The CDR3 nucleotides read TGTGCCAGCAGCCTAGACAGTCTCCGCTCCTACGAGCAGTACTTC. It specifies CASSLDSLRSYEQYF.

The chain is built from TRBV3-1 and TRBJ2-3; TRBD2 matches 9 bases. CDR1 is LGHDT and CDR2 is YNNKEL in the germline V gene (reference sequence). The length of the CDR3 is 17 residues. V shed 2 bases, J shed 1 base, and the junction held 7 bases outside the gene matches. CDR3 amino acids: CASSQIFRGGGTDTQYF. The CDR3 DNA reads as TGTGCCAGCAGCCAAATCTTTCGCGGGGGGGGCACAGATACGCAGTATTTT.

The V call is TRBV15, the J call TRBJ2-3; D uncertain. The CDR3 is 14 residues long. Germline values: CDR1 LNHNV, CDR2 YYDKDF (reference sequence). Between the trimmed V and J ends, which lost 0 bases and 4 bases, there was a span of 8 bases. The CDR3 is CATSRDQSPDTQYF. DNA for the CDR3: TGTGCCACCAGCAGAGATCAGTCTCCAGATACGCAGTATTTT.

The J gene is TRBJ1-5, the V gene TRBV20-1; D not certain. The CDR3 totals 9 residues. V lost 4 bases and J 7 bases, leaving 2 bases between the germline ends. The germline gives CDR1 DFQATT, CDR2 SNEGSKA (reference sequence). CDR3 loop: CSANQPQHF. The CDR3 bases are TGCAGTGCTAACCAGCCCCAGCATTTT.

There are a few counts of this clonotype. The CDR3 reads CASSFQGESYEQYF. The CDR3 DNA sequence: TGTGCCAGCAGCTTTCAGGGTGAATCCTACGAGCAGTACTTC. The chain has TRBV7-2 and TRBJ2-7, with D possibly matching TRBD1 (5 bases). CDR3 length: 14 residues. Trimming left V 3 bases short and J 1 base short, with 10 bases between. Germline V gene data show CDR1 as SGHTA and CDR2 as FQGNSA.

This clonotype has only a few counts. The chain combines TRBV27 with TRBJ2-1; 8 bases align to TRBD2. The CDR3 has 15 amino acids. The V gene end was trimmed by 5 bases and the J gene end by 5 bases; junction bases not matched to a gene: 8. CDR1 MNHEY and CDR2 SMNVEV come from the germline V gene (reference sequence). Here the CDR3 reads CASSRAGLGNNEQFF. The CDR3 nucleotides read TGTGCCAGCAGTCGGGCGGGACTAGGAAACAATGAGCAGTTCTTC.

This clonotype was observed many times. The chain uses TRBV4-3 and TRBJ2-5, with D unresolved. CDR3 length: 13 residues. Germline values: CDR1 LGHNA, CDR2 YSLEER. V was shortened by 0 bases and J by 5 bases, with 7 bases between the two germline ends. CDR3 in amino acids: CASSQDRRETQYF. The CDR3 DNA follows: TGCGCCAGCAGCCAAGATAGAAGGGAGACCCAGTACTTC.

The chain couples TRBV2 to TRBJ2-7, with 7 positions matching TRBD1. V was clipped by 2 bases and J by 1 base; unmatched bases: 5. This CDR3 is built from 15 residues. Germline CDR1 reads SNHLY; CDR2 reads FYNNEI. The chain's CDR3 is CASSEPGQSSYEQYF. In DNA, the CDR3 is TGTGCCAGCAGTGAACCGGGACAGTCTTCCTACGAGCAGTACTTC. The complete variable domain, with remaining parts taken from reference TRBV2 and TRBJ2-7, reads EPEVTQTPSHQVTQMGQEVILRCVPISNHLYFYWYRQILGQKVEFLVSFYNNEISEKSEIFDDQFSVERPDGSNFTLKIRSTKLEDSAMYFCASSEPGQSSYEQYFGPGTRLTVT.

The CDR3 DNA reads as TGTGCCAGCAGCGACAGGGTGAACACCGGGGAGCTGTTTTTT. Translating gives CASSDRVNTGELFF. V gene TRBV11-2 combines with J gene TRBJ2-2; 7 nucleotides match TRBD1. Germline lookup yields CDR1 SGHAT and CDR2 FQNNGV. The junction had 1 base not matched to a gene; V was cut back by 5 bases and J by 1 base. The CDR3 spans 14 residues.

The rearrangement joins TRBV12-3 or TRBV12-4 to TRBJ2-5, with 7 nucleotides matching TRBD1. The J call may be incorrect, as the DNA end agrees better with TRBJ2-7. The CDR3 has 13 amino acids. The CDR3 nucleotides read TGTGCCAGCAATTTCGGACAGGTCTGCGAGCAGTACTTC. Translated: CASNFGQVCEQYF.

The chain joins TRBV12-3 or TRBV12-4 to TRBJ2-7; D ambiguous. V lost 5 bases and J lost 2, with 10 bases in between. This CDR3 region has 13 residues. CDR3 DNA sequence: TGTGCCAGCAGTCTCACAGAAACCTACGAGCAGTACTTC. Translation: CASSLTETYEQYF.

The J gene is TRBJ2-1, the V gene TRBV3-1, with 7 bases identical to TRBD2. The germline CDR1 and CDR2 sequences are LGHDT and YNNKEL (reference sequence). There are 17 residues in the CDR3. Losses at the gene ends were 3 bases for V and 8 bases for J; bases not matched to a gene: 16. The DNA for the CDR3 is TGTGCCAGCAGCCAGAGGGACGAGCGGGGTAGAGTCCATGAGCAGTTCTTC. Encoded protein: CASSQRDERGRVHEQFF.

The chain has TRBV12-3 or TRBV12-4 and TRBJ1-2; 7 nucleotides agree with TRBD1. The CDR3 sequence is 15 residues long. V lost 5 bases to trimming and J lost 4 bases; unmatched junction nucleotides: 10. This CDR3 reads CASSHLLTGTYGYTF. The CDR3 DNA reads as TGTGCCAGCAGTCATCTACTGACAGGGACCTATGGCTACACCTTC.

The chain is built from TRBV18 and TRBJ2-3, with D possibly matching TRBD1 (6 bases). Deletions cut 1 base from V and 5 bases from J, with 22 bases between. The CDR3 has 18 amino acids. Germline CDR1 and CDR2: KGHSH and LQKENI. The CDR3 bases are TGTGCCAGCTCACCACTGGCGGTAACTCCGTCAGGGGAAGATACGCAGTATTTT. Its translation: CASSPLAVTPSGEDTQYF.

This clonotype came up a few times. The genes are TRBV20-1 and TRBJ2-5; 7 bases map to TRBD2. V was pared by 0 bases and J by 5 bases, with 9 bases of the junction left unmatched. This CDR3 contains 15 residues. Looked up from germline, CDR1 is DFQATT and CDR2 is SNEGSKA (reference sequence). The CDR3 coding sequence is TGCAGTGCTAGAGATGGGCGGGAGTTGGGGGAGACCCAGTACTTC. Its translation is CSARDGRELGETQYF.

This clonotype occurred a few times. The gene calls are TRBV7-2 and TRBJ1-2; D is unclear. The CDR3 spans 14 residues. Trimming stripped 2 bases from V and 2 bases from J, with 9 bases between. CDR1 SGHTA and CDR2 FQGNSA come from the germline V gene. The DNA of the CDR3 is TGTGCCAGCAGCTTAAAAGGGATCAACTATGGCTACACCTTC. Protein sequence: CASSLKGINYGYTF.

DNA for the CDR3: TGTGCCAGCAGTCCCCGGACAGCGGGGGGCCTCGAGCAGTACTTC. It specifies CASSPRTAGGLEQYF. The chain is built from TRBV28 and TRBJ2-7, with 9 bases matching TRBD2. The CDR3 is made up of 15 amino acids. Trimming removed 5 bases from V and 6 bases from J; junction bases left unmatched: 11. Germline CDR1 MDHEN, CDR2 SYDVKM.